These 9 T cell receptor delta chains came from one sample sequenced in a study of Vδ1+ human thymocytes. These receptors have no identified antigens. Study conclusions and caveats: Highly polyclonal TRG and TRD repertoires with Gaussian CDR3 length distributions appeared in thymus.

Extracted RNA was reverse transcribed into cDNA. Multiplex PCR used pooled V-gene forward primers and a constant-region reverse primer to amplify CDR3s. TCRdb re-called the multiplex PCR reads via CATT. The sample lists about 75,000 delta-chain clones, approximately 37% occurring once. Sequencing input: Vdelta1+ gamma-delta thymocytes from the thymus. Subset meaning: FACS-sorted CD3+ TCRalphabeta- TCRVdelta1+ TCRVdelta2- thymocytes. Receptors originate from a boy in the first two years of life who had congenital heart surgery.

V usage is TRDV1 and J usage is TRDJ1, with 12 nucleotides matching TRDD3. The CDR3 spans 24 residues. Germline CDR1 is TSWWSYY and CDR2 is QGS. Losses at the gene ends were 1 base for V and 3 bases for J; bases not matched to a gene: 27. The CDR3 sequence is CALGEPGLPPYWGILRGRPDKLIF. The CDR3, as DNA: TGTGCTCTTGGGGAACCCGGCCTTCCTCCGTACTGGGGGATACTTAGGGGTCGCCCCGATAAACTCATCTTT.

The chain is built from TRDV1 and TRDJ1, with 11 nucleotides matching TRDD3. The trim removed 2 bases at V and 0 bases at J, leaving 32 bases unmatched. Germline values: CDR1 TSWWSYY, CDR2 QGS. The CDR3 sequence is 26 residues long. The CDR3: CALGEEVRCVPTPHWGIIQNTDKLIF. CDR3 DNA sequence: TGTGCTCTTGGGGAAGAAGTTCGGTGCGTTCCTACCCCTCACTGGGGGATAATCCAGAACACCGATAAACTCATCTTT.

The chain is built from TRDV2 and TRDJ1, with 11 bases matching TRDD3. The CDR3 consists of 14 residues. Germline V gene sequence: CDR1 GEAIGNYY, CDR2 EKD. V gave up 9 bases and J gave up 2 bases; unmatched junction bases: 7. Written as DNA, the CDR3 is TGTGCCACCCTCCTGGGGGATACAACCGATAAACTCATCTTT. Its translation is CATLLGDTTDKLIF.

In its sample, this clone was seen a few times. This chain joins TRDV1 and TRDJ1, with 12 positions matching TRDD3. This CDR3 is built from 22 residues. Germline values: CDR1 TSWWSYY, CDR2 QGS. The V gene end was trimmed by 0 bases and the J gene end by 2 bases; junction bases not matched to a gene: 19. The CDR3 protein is CALGELPWGIRPKAIQTDKLIF. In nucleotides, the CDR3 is TGTGCTCTTGGGGAACTTCCCTGGGGGATACGTCCTAAGGCAATACAGACCGATAAACTCATCTTT.

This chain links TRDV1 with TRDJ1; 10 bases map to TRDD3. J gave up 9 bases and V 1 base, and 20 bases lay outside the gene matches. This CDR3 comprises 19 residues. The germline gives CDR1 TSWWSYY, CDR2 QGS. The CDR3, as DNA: TGTGCTCTTGGGGAACGGGGCCTACCCATGGGGGATACCAGGTGTGAACTCATCTTT. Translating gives CALGERGLPMGDTRCELIF.

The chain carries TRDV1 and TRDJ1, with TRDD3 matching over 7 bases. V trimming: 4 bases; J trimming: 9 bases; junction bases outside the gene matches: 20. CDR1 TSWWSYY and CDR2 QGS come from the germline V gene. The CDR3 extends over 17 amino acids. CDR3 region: CALGALPRLGSTRELIF. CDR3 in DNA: TGTGCTCTTGGGGCACTACCCCGACTGGGGTCTACGAGGGAACTCATCTTT.

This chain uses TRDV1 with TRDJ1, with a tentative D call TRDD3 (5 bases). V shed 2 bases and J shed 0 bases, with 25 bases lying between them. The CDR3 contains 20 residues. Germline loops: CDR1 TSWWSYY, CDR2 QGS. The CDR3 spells CALGESLGWAMPIYTDKLIF. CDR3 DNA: TGTGCTCTTGGGGAATCCCTTGGCTGGGCCATGCCTATATACACCGATAAACTCATCTTT.

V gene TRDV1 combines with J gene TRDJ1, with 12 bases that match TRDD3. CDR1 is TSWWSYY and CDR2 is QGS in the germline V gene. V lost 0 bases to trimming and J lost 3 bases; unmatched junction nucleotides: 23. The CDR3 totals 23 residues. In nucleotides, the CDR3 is TGTGCTCTTGGGGAACTGGTTCTTCCCCTCCTCCCTTTTACTGGGGGATACTCCGATAAACTCATCTTT. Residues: CALGELVLPLLPFTGGYSDKLIF.

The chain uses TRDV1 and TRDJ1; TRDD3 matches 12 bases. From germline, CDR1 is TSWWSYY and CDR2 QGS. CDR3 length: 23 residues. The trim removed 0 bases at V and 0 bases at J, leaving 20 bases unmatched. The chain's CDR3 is CALGELSPLVWGIRTVDTDKLIF. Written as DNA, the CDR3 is TGTGCTCTTGGGGAACTTTCCCCGTTGGTCTGGGGGATACGCACGGTGGACACCGATAAACTCATCTTT.